The present T cell receptor (beta chain) was sequenced within a study of CD8 T cells in Susac syndrome. A remark on this clonotype: The antigen is unknown.

Sequencing of TCR beta drew on CD8+ and CD4+ T cells from blood. The authors negatively isolated CD8+ and CD4+ T cells and FACS-enriched TEMRA cells. The CDR3 totals 13 residues. CDR1 and CDR2 (germline): SGHDT, YYEEEE. V was trimmed by 0 bases and J by 8 bases, leaving 11 bases between them. The RNA input was about 0.45 to 1 ug, and it was reverse transcribed with random hexamers. The method of amplification for TCR beta CDR3 was immunoSEQ multiplex PCR, covering 54 Vbeta and 13 Jbeta. TCRdb re-analysed the immunoSEQ multiplex PCR reads in MiXCR, keeping a single row per CDR3 protein. This sample has some 190,000 distinct CDR3 sequences, with 95% found just once. Study-wide findings and caveats: As the study acknowledged, the number of individuals who were part of its TCR sequencing and HLA analysis was relatively small.

The chain recombines TRBV5-6 with TRBJ1-2, with D perhaps TRBD1 (5 bases). The clonotype originates from a human donor in good health. Material: CD4+ T cells from PBMCs. CDR3 region: CASSLVQGYGYTF. DNA of the CDR3: TGTGCCAGCAGCTTGGTGCAGGGATACGGCTACACCTTC.